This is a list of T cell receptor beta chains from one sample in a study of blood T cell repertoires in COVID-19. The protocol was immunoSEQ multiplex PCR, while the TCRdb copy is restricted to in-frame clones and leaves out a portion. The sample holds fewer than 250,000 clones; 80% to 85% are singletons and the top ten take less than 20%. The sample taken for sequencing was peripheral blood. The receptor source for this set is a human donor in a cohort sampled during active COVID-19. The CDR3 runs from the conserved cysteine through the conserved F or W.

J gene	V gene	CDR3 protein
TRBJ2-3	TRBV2	CASSLAGPSTDTQYF
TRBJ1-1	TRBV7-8	CASSLFLSTGGLNTEAFF
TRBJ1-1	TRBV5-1	CASSFLRNTEAFF
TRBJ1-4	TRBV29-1	CSVESGQGSEKLFF
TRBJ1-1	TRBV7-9	CASSLYRDSEAFF
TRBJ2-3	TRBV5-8	CASSLGLGGGRVDTQYF
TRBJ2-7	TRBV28	CASRSLHLSYEQYF
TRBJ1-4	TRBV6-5	CASSYTVSTGKLFF
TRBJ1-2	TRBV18	CASSRDRVSHGYTF
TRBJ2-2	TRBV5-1	CASSFSGRLRNGELFF
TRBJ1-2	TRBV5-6	CASTEKGALSYGYTF
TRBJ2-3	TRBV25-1	CASTDSTVGRGRDTQYF
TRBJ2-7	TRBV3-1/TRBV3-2	CASSQMQGSYEQYF
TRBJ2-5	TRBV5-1	CASSFSPQETQYF
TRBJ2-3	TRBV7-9	CASSLGPGTDTQYF
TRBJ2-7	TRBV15	CATSHSYLSYEQYF
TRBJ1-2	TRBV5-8	CASSSQTGIWAIYGYTF
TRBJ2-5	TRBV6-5	CASSQPTGVGETQYF
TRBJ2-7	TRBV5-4	CASSQQTGRNPYEQYF
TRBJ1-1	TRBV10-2	CASSPGTGGPEAFF
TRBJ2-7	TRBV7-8	CASSSEREGLYEQYF
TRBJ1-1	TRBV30	CAWSQGFTGTF
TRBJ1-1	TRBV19	CASSIVQGAEAFF
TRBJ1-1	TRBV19	CASIQTANTEAFF
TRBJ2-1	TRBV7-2	CASSLGAGNEQFF
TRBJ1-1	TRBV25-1	CASRQTGGFVEAFF
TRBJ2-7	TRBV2	CASSADQGAAYEQYF
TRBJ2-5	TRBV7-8	CASALDRKLETQYF
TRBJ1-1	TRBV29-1	CSVRTGNTEAFF
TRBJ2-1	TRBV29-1	CSVRDYKSSYNEQFF
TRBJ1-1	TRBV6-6	CASSPHQGMTEAFF
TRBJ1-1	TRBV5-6	CASSLLSGVGPEAFF
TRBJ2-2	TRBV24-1	CATSDPSGDATGELFF
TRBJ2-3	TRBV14	CASSQSVRGRDTQYF
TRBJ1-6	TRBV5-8	CASRLTGNSPLHF
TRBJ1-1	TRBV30	CAWNEPQFLSPEAFF
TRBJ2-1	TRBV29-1	CSDVQGAHEQFF
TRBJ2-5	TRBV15	CATSSLAGGGGSQYF
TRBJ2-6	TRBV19	CASSITGGYGANVLTF
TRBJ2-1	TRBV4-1	CASGTAYNEQFF
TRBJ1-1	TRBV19	CASSILSGDTEAFF
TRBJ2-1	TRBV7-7	CASSFGTSHRYEQFF
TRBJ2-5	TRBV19	CASSILAEETQYF
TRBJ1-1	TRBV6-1	CASSEQGAWMNTEAFF
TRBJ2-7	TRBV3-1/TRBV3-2	CASSQGSSGGQYEQYF
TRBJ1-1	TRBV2	CASSGDSTGTTEAFF
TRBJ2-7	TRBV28	CASRSGTAPYEQYF
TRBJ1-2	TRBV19	CASSVVRGLGHGYTF
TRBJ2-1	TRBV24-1	CATSDPRTGNNEQFF
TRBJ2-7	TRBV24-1	CATSGGGEYEQYF
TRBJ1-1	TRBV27	CASSPLGGVPNTEAFF
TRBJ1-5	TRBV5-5	CASSWDNINQPQHF
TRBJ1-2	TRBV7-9	CASSTQPHGGSYGYTF
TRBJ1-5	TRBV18	CASSPTRGSGNQPQHF